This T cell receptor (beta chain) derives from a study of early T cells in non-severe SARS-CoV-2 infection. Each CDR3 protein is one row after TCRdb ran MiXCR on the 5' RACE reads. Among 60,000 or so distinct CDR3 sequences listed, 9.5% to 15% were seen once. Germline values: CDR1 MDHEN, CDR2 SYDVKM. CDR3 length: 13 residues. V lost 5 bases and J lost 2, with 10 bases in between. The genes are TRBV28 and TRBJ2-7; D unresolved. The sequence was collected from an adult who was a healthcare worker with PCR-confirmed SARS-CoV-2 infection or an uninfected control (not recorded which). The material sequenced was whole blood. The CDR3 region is CASSRLTTYEQYF. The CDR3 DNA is TGTGCCAGCAGTCGCCTCACCACCTACGAGCAGTACTTC.